The clone carrying this TCR beta chain came up a few times. As yet, its antigen is unknown. TCRbeta library construction was performed incorporating unique molecular identifiers. TCRdb analysed the PCR reads with MiXCR anew, one entry per CDR3 protein. Of approximately 79,000 distinct CDR3 sequences in the sample, over 15% were seen once. This record comes from a study of T-cell reconstitution after alpha-beta-depleted transplantation in children. General observations from the study: Two months or so post-transplant, alpha-beta T cells reportedly derived from several hundred expanded graft clones. Some patients' high day-60 TCRbeta diversity was attributed to recipient cells surviving conditioning. T cells produced anew were the main source of T-cell counts and diversity one year after transplant.

This CDR3 is 14 amino acids long. V lost 6 bases to trimming and J lost 0 bases; unmatched junction nucleotides: 5. CDR1 SNHLY and CDR2 FYNNEI come from the germline V gene. This sequence originates from a male patient between 2 and 15 years old who had a stem cell transplant for acute lymphoblastic leukemia, so the T cells may come from the graft donor. The chain combines TRBV2 with TRBJ2-7; 7 positions agree with TRBD1. Here the sequenced sample was PBMCs, mostly from graft donor cells, taken 360 days after TCRalphabeta/CD19-depleted stem cell transplant. DNA for the CDR3: TGTGCCAGCAGAGAGACAGGGTACTCCTACGAGCAGTACTTC. It codes for CASRETGYSYEQYF.